A single sample gave rise to the 16 T cell receptor beta chains below, sequenced in a study of T cells in Graves' hyperthyroidism and ophthalmopathy. RNA transcripts provided the source from which TCR beta CDR3 regions were amplified. With the HTBI primer set, the TCR CDR3 went through a first round of RT-PCR. TCRdb redid the calling of the multiplex PCR reads with MiXCR, one entry per CDR3 protein. The data show approximately 600,000 distinct CDR3 sequences, about 20% seen once. The specimen sequenced was blood. These receptors were collected from a man under 40 with Graves' ophthalmopathy.

The sample holds a few counts of this clonotype. The chain couples TRBV6-1 to TRBJ2-7; D is ambiguous. Germline V gene lookup returns CDR1 MNHNS and CDR2 SASEGT. The CDR3 is 14 amino acids. V was pared by 7 bases and J by 6 bases, with 19 bases between. The CDR3 is CASTSPSHSFEQYF. The DNA for the CDR3 is TGTGCCAGCACCTCCCCGTCCCACTCATTCGAGCAGTACTTC.

The chain is built from TRBV19 and TRBJ2-2; D might be TRBD2 (6 bases). Germline CDR1 reads LNHDA; CDR2 reads SQIVND (reference sequence). This CDR3 region has 14 residues. V was pared by 6 bases and J by 2 bases, with 10 bases between. CDR3 residues: CASREGGNTGELFF. CDR3 DNA sequence: TGTGCCAGTAGGGAGGGAGGTAACACCGGGGAGCTGTTTTTT. The entire variable domain, with the rest obtained from reference TRBV19 and TRBJ2-2, is as follows: DGGITQSPKYLFRKEGQNVTLSCEQNLNHDAMYWYRQDPGQGLRLIYYSQIVNDFQKGDIAEGYSVSREKKESFPLTVTSAQKNPTAFYLCASREGGNTGELFFGEGSRLTVL.

This clonotype was seen only a few times. The CDR3 region is CAVSSYNEQFF. CDR3 DNA sequence: TGTGCAGTGAGCTCCTACAATGAGCAGTTCTTC. The chain links TRBV12-3 or TRBV12-4 to TRBJ2-1; D is undetermined. CDR3 length: 11 residues.

The chain employs TRBV6-1 and TRBJ2-5; a possible D gene is TRBD2 (7 bases). Trimming removed 3 bases at V and 2 bases at J, with 16 bases between. Per germline, CDR1 MNHNS and CDR2 SASEGT. The CDR3 length is 16 residues. CDR3 region: CASSDFWRGGQETQYF. DNA for the CDR3: TGTGCCAGCAGTGATTTCTGGAGGGGGGGGCAAGAGACCCAGTACTTC.

This clonotype showed up many times. J is TRBJ2-7 and V is TRBV7-9; possibly TRBD1 for D (6 bases). CDR1 SEHNR and CDR2 FQNEAQ come from the germline V gene (reference sequence). The V and J ends lost 1 base and 1 base respectively, with 8 bases between them. This CDR3 is 14 amino acids long. The CDR3: CASSLGTASYEQYF. CDR3 DNA sequence: TGTGCCAGCAGCTTAGGGACAGCTTCCTACGAGCAGTACTTC.

This clonotype was detected a few times. The chain combines TRBV5-6 with TRBJ2-1; 9 nucleotides align to TRBD1. The CDR3 spans 15 residues. The V and J ends lost 0 bases and 10 bases, in that order; junction bases with no gene match: 8. Germline lookup yields CDR1 SGHDT and CDR2 YYEEEE. DNA for the CDR3: TGTGCCAGCAGCTTGGTGAGACAGGGGGAAGGAGAGCAGTTCTTC. It is translated as CASSLVRQGEGEQFF.

This clonotype was seen more than once but under ten times. The chain is built from TRBV29-1 and TRBJ2-7; D gene ambiguous. V gave up 1 base and J gave up 0 bases, with 7 bases separating them. Germline V gene data show CDR1 as SQVTM and CDR2 as ANQGSEA. The CDR3 contains 13 residues. The CDR3: CSVEVSNSYEQYF. The CDR3 nucleotides read TGCAGCGTTGAAGTATCCAACTCCTACGAGCAGTACTTC.

This rearrangement joins TRBV28 to TRBJ1-6; weak D call: TRBD1 (6 bases). The V end was cut by 5 bases, the J end by 13 bases, with 21 bases between. CDR1 and CDR2 from the germline V gene are MDHEN and SYDVKM. The CDR3 has 15 residues. CDR3 nucleotides: TGTGCCAGCAGTCCAGCAACCGGGGGCTGGGGTCCCCTCCACTTT. It is translated as CASSPATGGWGPLHF.

This clonotype showed up just a few times. This chain joins TRBV3-1 and TRBJ2-2; D possibly corresponds to TRBD2 (6 bases). The germline V gene encodes CDR1 LGHDT and CDR2 YNNKEL (reference sequence). Trimming removed 0 bases at V and 1 base at J, with 12 bases between. The CDR3 length is 17 residues. The CDR3 loop is CASSQEGRDRNTGELFF. The CDR3 region has the DNA TGTGCCAGCAGCCAAGAAGGGCGGGATAGGAACACCGGGGAGCTGTTTTTT. Using reference TRBV3-1 and TRBJ2-2 for the parts outside the CDR3, the full variable domain is DTAVSQTPKYLVTQMGNDKSIKCEQNLGHDTMYWYKQDSKKFLKIMFSYNNKELIINETVPNRFSPKSPDKAHLNLHINSLELGDSAVYFCASSQEGRDRNTGELFFGEGSRLTVL.

The chain joins TRBV6-2 or TRBV6-3 to TRBJ1-1; D remains unclear. Per the germline V gene, CDR1 is MNHEY and CDR2 is SVGEGT. The CDR3 has 13 residues. V was clipped by 7 bases and J by 1 base, with 10 bases between them. The chain's CDR3 is CASIASGNTEAFF. The CDR3 DNA follows: TGTGCCAGCATAGCCAGCGGGAACACTGAAGCTTTCTTT.

This clonotype was counted at least ten times. The rearrangement links TRBV28 to TRBJ1-1; 7 bases match TRBD1. The germline V gene encodes CDR1 MDHEN and CDR2 SYDVKM. V gave up 6 bases and J gave up 3 bases; unmatched junction bases: 10. This CDR3 has 15 amino acids. The CDR3 here is CASSGIGGEDTEAFF. The CDR3 bases are TGTGCCAGCAGCGGAATAGGGGGCGAGGACACTGAAGCTTTCTTT.

V gene TRBV7-9 combines with J gene TRBJ2-5, with unresolved D. Germline assignment: CDR1 SEHNR and CDR2 FQNEAQ (reference sequence). The V and J ends lost 4 bases and 2 bases respectively, with 8 bases between them. The CDR3 consists of 13 residues. For the CDR3, the DNA is TGTGCCAGCAGCTCGACCGTGCAAGAGACCCAGTACTTC. Its translation: CASSSTVQETQYF.

About this clonotype: A single base separates this from a much larger clone, so it may be a read error. The chain employs TRBV28 and TRBJ1-1; a possible D gene is TRBD1 (6 bases). The CDR3 contains 15 residues. The germline V gene encodes CDR1 MDHEN and CDR2 SYDVKM. The CDR3 DNA is TGTGCCAGCAGCCGGACAGCTAATATGAACACTGGAGCTTTCTTT. Amino acids: CASSRTANMNTGAFF.

This clonotype occurred a few times. The chain joins TRBV7-9 to TRBJ2-2; TRBD2 matches 10 bases. Unmatched junction bases numbered 8, after V lost 6 bases and J lost 1 base. Germline CDR1 reads SEHNR; CDR2 reads FQNEAQ (reference sequence). This CDR3 is built from 17 residues. The CDR3, as DNA: TGTGCCAGCAGGGACGGACTAGCGGCCCTGAACACCGGGGAGCTGTTTTTT. Protein sequence: CASRDGLAALNTGELFF.

As DNA, the CDR3 is TGTGCCATCAGTGCCTCAGGGACTAGCGGGGCGAGCTCCTACAATGAGCAGTTCTTC. Translating gives CAISASGTSGASSYNEQFF. The V call is TRBV10-3, the J call TRBJ2-1; 13 bases align to TRBD2. The CDR3 covers 19 residues. Germline-derived CDR1 and CDR2 are ENHRY and SYGVKD. V lost 4 bases to trimming and J lost 0 bases; unmatched junction nucleotides: 9.

To note about this clonotype: A much larger clone is a single base away; this may be a read error. The chain is built from TRBV5-1 and TRBJ1-3; unclear D gene. There are 16 residues in the CDR3. The V gene's germline CDR1 is SGHRS and CDR2 YFSETQ. Written as DNA, the CDR3 is TGCGCCAGCAGCGGTTCTGAGAGCAGCTCTGGAAGCACCATATATTTT. This encodes CASSGSESSSGSTIYF. The complete variable domain, with remaining parts taken from reference TRBV5-1 and TRBJ1-3, reads KAGVTQTPRYLIKTRGQQVTLSCSPISGHRSVSWYQQTPGQGLQFLFEYFSETQRNKGNFPGRFSGRQFSNSRSEMNVSTLELGDSALYLCASSGSESSSGSTIYFGEGSWLTVV.